One and the same sample provided the 4 T cell receptor beta chains below, sequenced in a study of regulatory T cells in long-lasting Graves disease. Sample time point: newly diagnosed GD, antithyroid drugs for less than 3 months. The TCR library used RNA extracted from PBMCs. Relying on iRepertoire HTBI primers and Arm-PCR of CDR3 regions, the team built TCR beta libraries. From the multiplex PCR reads, TCRdb called clonotypes with MiXCR, one entry per CDR3 protein. The data show under 500,000 distinct CDR3 sequences, with less than 20% seen just once and roughly a tenth held by the top ten. The sample also formed part of further work on T cells in Graves' hyperthyroidism and ophthalmopathy.

The sequences come from peripheral blood mononuclear cells (PBMCs), collected at new diagnosis, from a patient treated with antithyroid drugs. The receptors come from a woman in her thirties with Graves disease.

In this sample, this clonotype turned up many times. V usage is TRBV28 and J usage is TRBJ2-1; 11 bases fit TRBD2. The CDR3 covers 16 residues. Germline lookup yields CDR1 MDHEN and CDR2 SYDVKM. V gave up 4 bases and J gave up 4 bases; unmatched junction bases: 6. CDR3 residues: CASSSRLAGLYNEQFF. The CDR3 nucleotides read TGTGCCAGCAGTTCAAGACTAGCGGGACTATACAATGAGCAGTTCTTC. The complete variable domain, with remaining parts taken from reference TRBV28 and TRBJ2-1, reads DVKVTQSSRYLVKRTGEKVFLECVQDMDHENMFWYRQDPGLGLRLIYFSYDVKMKEKGDIPEGYSVSREKKERFSLILESASTNQTSMYLCASSSRLAGLYNEQFFGPGTRLTVL.

Many counts were recorded for this clonotype. The rearrangement links TRBV7-2 to TRBJ1-1; no clear D gene. CDR3 length: 13 amino acids. Trimming took off 3 bases at V and 0 bases at J, with 5 bases between the two ends. CDR1 SGHTA and CDR2 FQGNSA come from the germline V gene. The CDR3 sequence: CASSFNLNTEAFF. In DNA form, the CDR3 reads TGTGCCAGCAGCTTCAACTTGAACACTGAAGCTTTCTTT.

There are many counts of this clonotype. This rearrangement joins TRBV6-5 to TRBJ2-7; no definite D call. Looked up from germline, CDR1 is MNHEY and CDR2 is SVGAGI. V lost 0 bases to trimming and J lost 7 bases, with 10 bases between them. This CDR3 has 13 amino acids. This chain's CDR3 is CASSYSSLGEQYF. CDR3 nucleotide sequence: TGTGCCAGCAGTTACTCGAGTCTCGGGGAGCAGTACTTC.

This clonotype has a handful of counts. This chain joins TRBV18 and TRBJ2-7; either TRBD1 or TRBD2 may supply D (5 bases each). CDR1 is KGHSH and CDR2 is LQKENI in the germline V gene. The CDR3 contains 15 residues. Trimming stripped 2 bases from V and 0 bases from J, with 11 bases between. The CDR3 loop reads CASSPFGASSYEQYF. Written as DNA, the CDR3 is TGTGCCAGCTCACCATTCGGGGCCTCCTCCTACGAGCAGTACTTC.